This paragraph covers one TCR beta chain sequence. Its antigen is undetermined. MiXCR was run by TCRdb on the 5' RACE reads, yielding one entry per CDR3 protein. The table includes a few hundred thousand distinct CDR3 sequences, roughly 9% detected once. These data originate in a study of identical twins. Notes on the study in general: Out-of-frame alpha sequences shared by twins were enriched for low generation probability. Findings came from cross-sectional statistics, without long-term follow-up of donors.

V lost 5 bases, J lost 3 bases, and 10 bases lay in between. This CDR3 contains 13 residues. Germline V gene lookup returns CDR1 SSHAT and CDR2 FNYEAQ (reference sequence). Sequencing was done on a sample of naive T cells sorted from blood. V usage is TRBV7-7 and J usage is TRBJ1-1, with D possibly matching TRBD1 (5 bases). This receptor was identified in a woman aged 50 to 60 in good health. CDR3 sequence (DNA): TGTGCCAGCAGCCAGGGCCAGCACACTGAAGCTTTCTTT. Protein: CASSQGQHTEAFF.